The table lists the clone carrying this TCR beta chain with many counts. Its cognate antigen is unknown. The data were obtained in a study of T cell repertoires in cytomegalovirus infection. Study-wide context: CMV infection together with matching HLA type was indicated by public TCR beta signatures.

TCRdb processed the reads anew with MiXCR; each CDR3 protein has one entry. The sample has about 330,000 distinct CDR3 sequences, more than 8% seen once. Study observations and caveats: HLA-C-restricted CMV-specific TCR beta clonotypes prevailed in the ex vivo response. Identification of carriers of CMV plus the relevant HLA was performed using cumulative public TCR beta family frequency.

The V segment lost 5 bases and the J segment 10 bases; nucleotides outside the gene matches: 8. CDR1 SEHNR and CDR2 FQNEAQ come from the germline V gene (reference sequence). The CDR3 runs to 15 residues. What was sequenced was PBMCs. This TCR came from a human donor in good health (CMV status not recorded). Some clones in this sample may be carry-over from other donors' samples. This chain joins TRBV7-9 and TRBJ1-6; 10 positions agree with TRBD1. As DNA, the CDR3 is TGTGCCAGCAGCCCCCTAGGGACAGGGGTATCACCCCTCCACTTT. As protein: CASSPLGTGVSPLHF.